One sample yielded the 17 T cell receptor beta chains listed below, sequenced in a study of blood T cells in healthy people across ages. A second PCR of 7 to 11 cycles used a sample-barcoded 5' primer and a J-beta primer mix. A single record per CDR3 protein comes from TCRdb applying MiXCR to the 5' RACE reads. The sample yields some 780,000 distinct CDR3 sequences, roughly 50% seen once. Sequencing was performed on blood. These receptors came from a man aged 40-49 years in good health.

The chain is built from TRBV24-1 and TRBJ2-3; 9 positions agree with TRBD2. The CDR3 is 15 amino acids. Germline lookup yields CDR1 KGHDR and CDR2 SFDVKD. J was trimmed by 2 bases and V by 3 bases; bases with no gene match: 2. In nucleotides, the CDR3 is TGTGCCACCAGTGATGGCGGGGGGGCCACAGATACGCAGTATTTT. It specifies CATSDGGGATDTQYF.

The genes are TRBV28 and TRBJ2-5, with D maybe TRBD2 (7 bases). CDR3 length: 15 amino acids. CDR1 is MDHEN and CDR2 is SYDVKM in the germline V gene. V was cut by 0 bases and J by 5 bases, with 13 bases left in between. The CDR3 reads CASSLWGRGGETQYF. The CDR3 nucleotides read TGTGCCAGCAGTTTATGGGGCAGGGGAGGGGAGACCCAGTACTTC.

The gene calls are TRBV10-3 and TRBJ1-1, with D possibly being TRBD1 (5 bases). Trimming stripped 4 bases from V and 4 bases from J, with 10 bases between. The length of the CDR3 is 13 residues. Germline values: CDR1 ENHRY, CDR2 SYGVKD. This chain's CDR3 is CAISAGGGTEAFF. The CDR3 region has the DNA TGTGCCATCAGTGCTGGGGGTGGCACTGAAGCTTTCTTT.

This sequence joins TRBV14 and TRBJ2-5; 9 bases agree with TRBD2. The germline CDR1 and CDR2 sequences are SGHDN and FVKESK. This CDR3 has 19 amino acids. V lost 1 base to trimming and J lost 11 bases; unmatched junction nucleotides: 23. CDR3 sequence reads: CASSQGNAGGSGAKDKQYF. Here the CDR3 DNA reads TGTGCCAGCAGCCAAGGAAATGCGGGGGGGTCAGGGGCTAAGGATAAACAGTACTTC. Based on the CDR3 plus reference TRBV14 and TRBJ2-5, the full variable domain is EAGVTQFPSHSVIEKGQTVTLRCDPISGHDNLYWYRRVMGKEIKFLLHFVKESKQDESGMPNNRFLAERTGGTYSTLKVQPAELEDSGVYFCASSQGNAGGSGAKDKQYFGPGTRLLVL.

V usage is TRBV12-3 or TRBV12-4 and J usage is TRBJ2-7; D gene uncertain. CDR3 length equals 12 residues. Trimming took off 4 bases at V and 3 bases at J, with 7 bases between the two ends. CDR3 nucleotides: TGTGCCAGCAGTTGGCAAGGCTACGAGCAGTACTTC. Translated, it gives CASSWQGYEQYF.

This chain connects TRBV7-2 to TRBJ2-3; 7 positions match TRBD2. Trimming cost V 5 bases and J 2 bases; bases outside gene matches: 7. Germline CDR1 is SGHTA and CDR2 is FQGNSA. The CDR3 sequence is 15 residues long. The CDR3 sequence: CASSPGEGYTDTQYF. The CDR3 region has the DNA TGTGCCAGCAGCCCGGGGGAGGGTTACACAGATACGCAGTATTTT.

J is TRBJ2-4 and V is TRBV12-3 or TRBV12-4, with 7 bases lining up with TRBD1. The J call could be wrong; TRBJ2-7 is a better fit for the DNA end. CDR3 length: 15 residues. The CDR3 DNA reads TGTGCCAGCAGTCTCCTTCCTCAGGGGGTGGGCGAGCAGTACTTC. Its protein is CASSLLPQGVGEQYF.

The chain employs TRBV25-1 and TRBJ2-5; D not resolved. CDR1 MGHDK and CDR2 SYGVNS come from the germline V gene. The V and J ends lost 3 bases and 5 bases respectively, with 22 bases between them. The CDR3 runs 17 residues. Here the CDR3 DNA reads TGTGCCAGCAGTGAGTGGAAAGGGTTGGGGAATCAGGAGACCCAGTACTTC. It is translated as CASSEWKGLGNQETQYF.

This clonotype was seen a few times. Its ends do not fully match the called genes, so a read error is possible. The chain combines TRBV29-1 with TRBJ2-5; TRBD1 matches at 7 bases. The CDR3 sequence is 14 residues long. Germline CDR1 reads SQVTM; CDR2 reads ANQGSEA. For the CDR3, the DNA is TGCAGCGTGGAAGGACAGGCCCGCCAAGAGACCCAGTACTTC. It translates to CSVEGQARQETQYF.

The chain links TRBV4-3 to TRBJ2-7; 9 bases are a match to TRBD1. In germline, CDR1 is LGHNA, CDR2 YSLEER. CDR3 size: 17 residues. V was pared by 2 bases and J by 3 bases, with 11 bases of the junction left unmatched. CDR3 sequence: CASSQFWTGEGNYEQYF. The CDR3 region has the DNA TGCGCCAGCAGCCAATTCTGGACAGGGGAGGGTAACTACGAGCAGTACTTC.

This clonotype has only a few counts. The genes are TRBV5-1 and TRBJ2-6; D is perhaps TRBD1 (5 bases). CDR3 size: 16 residues. The V end lost 2 bases, the J end lost 3 bases, and 12 bases lay between the germline ends. From germline, CDR1 is SGHRS and CDR2 YFSETQ. The CDR3 reads CASSFQGTVGANVLTF. The CDR3 region has the DNA TGCGCCAGCAGCTTTCAGGGTACGGTTGGGGCCAACGTCCTGACTTTC.

This chain joins TRBV5-1 and TRBJ2-7, with D tentatively TRBD1 (5 bases). CDR3 length: 13 amino acids. Trimming shortened V by 4 bases and J by 6 bases, and 14 bases separated the two germline ends. Per germline, CDR1 SGHRS and CDR2 YFSETQ. CDR3 sequence: CASSAAGSGEQYF. DNA of the CDR3: TGCGCCAGCAGCGCTGCAGGGTCCGGCGAGCAGTACTTC.

The chain combines TRBV20-1 with TRBJ2-1; D perhaps matches TRBD2 (6 bases). CDR1 and CDR2 (germline): DFQATT, SNEGSKA (reference sequence). Trimming pared 2 bases from V and 6 bases from J, leaving 23 bases between. The CDR3 runs to 17 residues. CDR3 bases: TGCAGTGCTAGATCCACCCGGGGGTTGGGGTGGTCCAATGAGCAGTTCTTC. It translates to CSARSTRGLGWSNEQFF.

The DNA of the CDR3 is TGTGCCAGCAGACCCGGGGCAGGGGGCCGAAATCAGCCCCAGCATTTT. It specifies CASRPGAGGRNQPQHF. The gene calls are TRBV6-5 and TRBJ1-5, with TRBD1 matching 8 bases. CDR1 is MNHEY and CDR2 is SVGAGI in the germline V gene. Trimming removed 6 bases from V and 4 bases from J; junction bases left unmatched: 11. The CDR3 extends over 16 amino acids.

The CDR3 is CSARRERGTEAFF. Written as DNA, the CDR3 is TGCAGTGCTAGGAGGGAGAGGGGGACTGAAGCTTTCTTT. V gene TRBV20-1 combines with J gene TRBJ1-1, with D possibly matching TRBD1 (6 bases). CDR3 length equals 13 residues. The germline V and J ends were trimmed by 3 bases and 5 bases, with 13 bases remaining between them. Germline CDR1 reads DFQATT; CDR2 reads SNEGSKA (reference sequence).

This clonotype turned up a few times. The rearrangement joins TRBV29-1 to TRBJ2-3; TRBD1 aligns across 8 bases. With V trimmed by 4 bases and J by 4 bases, 4 bases remained unmatched. CDR3 length: 13 amino acids. CDR1 SQVTM and CDR2 ANQGSEA come from the germline V gene. This CDR3 reads CSVVGQGADTQYF. CDR3 DNA sequence: TGCAGCGTTGTCGGACAGGGCGCAGATACGCAGTATTTT.

V and J are TRBV5-1 and TRBJ1-5; 9 bases are shared with TRBD1. The germline V gene encodes CDR1 SGHRS and CDR2 YFSETQ. This CDR3 is 15 amino acids long. The junction had 2 bases not matched to a gene; V was cut back by 0 bases and J by 4 bases. Here the CDR3 DNA reads TGCGCCAGCAGCTTGGGACAGGGGGAAAATCAGCCCCAGCATTTT. Translation gives CASSLGQGENQPQHF.